The entry that follows covers one TCR beta chain sequence. Its antigen is not identified. The data were taken from a study of blood T cells in healthy people across ages. Study results and caveats: Unsorted PBMCs ruled out conclusive naive versus antigen-experienced comparison.

A second PCR of about 7 to 11 cycles used a sample-barcoded 5' primer and a J-beta primer mix. TCRdb re-called the 5' RACE reads through MiXCR, storing one row per CDR3 protein. The sample yields approximately 800,000 distinct CDR3 sequences, 20% to 30% seen once. CDR3 size: 16 residues. Germline V gene sequence: CDR1 LNHDA, CDR2 SQIVND (reference sequence). The junction had 13 bases not matched to a gene; V was cut back by 7 bases and J by 6 bases. Healthy Caucasian individuals from Russia aged about 6 to 95 were enrolled as donors. Total RNA extracted from each sample amounted to at least 5.5 micrograms. The sample was also linked to a second study, of T cells of mothers and their children. That source notes: The donor cohort consisted of three healthy Caucasian mothers and their six children.

The V gene is TRBV19, the J gene TRBJ1-5; 9 nucleotides align to TRBD1. The source of this sequence is a boy aged 5-17 years in good health. The sequenced sample consisted of blood. CDR3 nucleotides: TGTGCCAGTACCGGGGACAGGGCTGGGGGACGTCAGCCCCAGCATTTT. It yields the protein CASTGDRAGGRQPQHF.